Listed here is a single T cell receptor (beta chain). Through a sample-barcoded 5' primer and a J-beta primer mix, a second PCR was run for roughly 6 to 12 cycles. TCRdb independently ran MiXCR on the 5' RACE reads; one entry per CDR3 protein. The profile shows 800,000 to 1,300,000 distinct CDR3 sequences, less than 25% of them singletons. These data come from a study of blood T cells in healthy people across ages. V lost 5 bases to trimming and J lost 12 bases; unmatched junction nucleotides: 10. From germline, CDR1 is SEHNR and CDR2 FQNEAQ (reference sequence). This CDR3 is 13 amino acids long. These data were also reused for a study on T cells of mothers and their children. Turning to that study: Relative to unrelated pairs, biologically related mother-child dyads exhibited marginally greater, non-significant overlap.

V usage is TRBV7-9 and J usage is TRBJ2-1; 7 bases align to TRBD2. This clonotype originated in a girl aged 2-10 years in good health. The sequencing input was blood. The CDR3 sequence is CASSPPGGAGQFF. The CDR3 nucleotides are TGTGCCAGCAGCCCACCGGGAGGCGCCGGGCAGTTCTTC.